This TCR beta chain emerged from a study of shared clonotypes between healthy human individuals. Study-level points and caveats: Generation probability values for non-shared clonotypes were lower than those for clonotypes shared by all four donors. Owing to a small donor count, the genetic and exposure-history diversity represented was limited.

It was at deep level that the assay was run. TCRdb's copy holds only in-frame clones and misses some; the assay was immunoSEQ multiplex PCR. Among approximately 2.3 million clones listed, approximately 95% were seen once. A remark on this clone: Its antigen is as yet unknown.

Trimming at V came to 2 bases and at J to 8 bases, leaving 11 bases not matched to a gene. Germline V gives CDR1 GTSNPN, CDR2 SVGIG (reference sequence). This CDR3 spans 14 amino acids. The receptor was isolated from a young man in good health. Some clones in this sample may be carry-over from other donors' samples. V and J are TRBV30 and TRBJ2-5; 7 nucleotides agree with TRBD1. The sample comprised naive CD4+ T cells from PBMCs. Subset indicated: CD45RA+ positively selected. The DNA of the CDR3 is TGTGCCTGGAGTATCGGGACAGAGGGCGGCACCCAGTACTTC. Translation: CAWSIGTEGGTQYF.